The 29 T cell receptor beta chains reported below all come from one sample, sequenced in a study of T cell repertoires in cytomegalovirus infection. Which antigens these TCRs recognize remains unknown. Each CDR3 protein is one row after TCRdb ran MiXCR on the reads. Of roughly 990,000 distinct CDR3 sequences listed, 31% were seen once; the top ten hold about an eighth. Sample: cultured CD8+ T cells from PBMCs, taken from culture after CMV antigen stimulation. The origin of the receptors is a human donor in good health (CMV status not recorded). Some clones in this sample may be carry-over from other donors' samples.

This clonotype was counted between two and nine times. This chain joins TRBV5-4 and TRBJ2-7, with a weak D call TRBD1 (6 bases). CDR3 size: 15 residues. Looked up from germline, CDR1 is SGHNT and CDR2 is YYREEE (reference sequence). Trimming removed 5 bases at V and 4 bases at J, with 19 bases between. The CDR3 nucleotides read TGTGCCAGCAGACACAACAGGGATTCAGGATACGAGCAGTACGTC. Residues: CASRHNRDSGYEQYV.

The DNA for the CDR3 is TGCGCCAGCAGCCAAGCCCCACAGGGGGCCACAGATACGCAGTATTTT. Translating gives CASSQAPQGATDTQYF. The V call is TRBV4-1, the J call TRBJ2-3; TRBD1 agrees at 9 bases. Germline V gene lookup returns CDR1 MGHRA and CDR2 YSYEKL. The CDR3 covers 16 residues. With V trimmed by 1 base and J by 2 bases, 4 bases remained unmatched.

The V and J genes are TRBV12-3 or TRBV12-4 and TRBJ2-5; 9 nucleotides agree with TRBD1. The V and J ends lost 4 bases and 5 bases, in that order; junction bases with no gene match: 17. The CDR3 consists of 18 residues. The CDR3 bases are TGTGCCAGCAGTTGGGGTCGGGGGACAGGGTCGGAGGTGGAGACCCAGTACTTC. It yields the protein CASSWGRGTGSEVETQYF.

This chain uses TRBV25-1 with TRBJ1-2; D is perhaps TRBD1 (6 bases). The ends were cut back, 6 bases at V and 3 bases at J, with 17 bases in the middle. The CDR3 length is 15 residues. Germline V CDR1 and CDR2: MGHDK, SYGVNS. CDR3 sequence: CASRNGGAGDYGYTF. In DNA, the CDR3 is TGTGCCAGCAGGAACGGTGGGGCAGGGGACTATGGCTACACCTTC.

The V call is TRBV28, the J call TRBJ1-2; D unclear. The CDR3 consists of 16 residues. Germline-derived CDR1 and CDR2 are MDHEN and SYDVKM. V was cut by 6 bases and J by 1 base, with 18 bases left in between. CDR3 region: CASSLPKGRNNYGYTF. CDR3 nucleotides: TGTGCCAGCAGCCTACCGAAGGGCAGGAATAACTATGGCTACACCTTC.

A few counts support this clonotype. The CDR3 region has the DNA TGTGCCAGTAGCTGGGCCGGCAGGGGAGGAGATGGCTACACCTTC. Translated, it gives CASSWAGRGGDGYTF. The chain has TRBV19 and TRBJ1-2; D may be TRBD1 (6 bases). The germline V gene encodes CDR1 LNHDA and CDR2 SQIVND (reference sequence). The CDR3 length is 15 residues. V gave up 6 bases and J gave up 6 bases, with 20 bases separating them.

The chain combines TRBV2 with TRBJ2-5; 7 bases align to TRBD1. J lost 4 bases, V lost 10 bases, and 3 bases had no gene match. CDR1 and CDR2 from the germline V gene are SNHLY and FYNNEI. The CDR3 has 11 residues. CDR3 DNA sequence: TGTGCCAACAACAGGGGAGAGACCCAGTACTTC. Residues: CANNRGETQYF.

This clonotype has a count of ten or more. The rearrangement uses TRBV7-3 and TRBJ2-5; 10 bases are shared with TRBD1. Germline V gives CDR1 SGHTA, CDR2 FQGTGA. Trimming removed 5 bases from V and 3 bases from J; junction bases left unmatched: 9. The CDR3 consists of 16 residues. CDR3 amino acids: CASSPGGGQGKETQYF. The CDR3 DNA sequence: TGTGCCAGCAGCCCTGGGGGGGGACAGGGGAAAGAGACCCAGTACTTC.

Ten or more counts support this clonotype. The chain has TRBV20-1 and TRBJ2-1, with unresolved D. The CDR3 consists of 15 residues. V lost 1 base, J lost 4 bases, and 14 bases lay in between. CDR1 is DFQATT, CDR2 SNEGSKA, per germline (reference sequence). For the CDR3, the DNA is TGCAGTGCTAGAGTGGAATCTGGGAAGTACAATGAGCAGTTCTTC. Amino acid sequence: CSARVESGKYNEQFF.

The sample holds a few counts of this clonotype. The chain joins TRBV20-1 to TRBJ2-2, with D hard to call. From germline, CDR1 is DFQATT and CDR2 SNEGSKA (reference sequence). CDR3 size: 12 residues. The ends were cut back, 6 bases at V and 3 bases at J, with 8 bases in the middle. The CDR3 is CSAERDTGELFF. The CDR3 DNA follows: TGCAGTGCAGAAAGGGACACCGGGGAGCTGTTTTTT.

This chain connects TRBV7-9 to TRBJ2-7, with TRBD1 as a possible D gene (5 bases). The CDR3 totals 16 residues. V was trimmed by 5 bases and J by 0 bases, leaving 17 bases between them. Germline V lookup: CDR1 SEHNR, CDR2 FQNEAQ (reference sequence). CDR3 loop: CASSPLGGASSYEQYV. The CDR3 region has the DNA TGTGCCAGCAGCCCCCTAGGTGGGGCGAGCTCCTACGAGCAGTACGTC.

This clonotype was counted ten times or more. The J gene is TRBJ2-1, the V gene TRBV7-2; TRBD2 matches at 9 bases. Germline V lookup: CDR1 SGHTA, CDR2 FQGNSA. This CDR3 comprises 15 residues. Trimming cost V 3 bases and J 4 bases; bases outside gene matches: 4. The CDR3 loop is CASSFGAGGYNEQFF. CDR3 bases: TGTGCCAGCAGCTTTGGAGCGGGGGGATACAATGAGCAGTTCTTC.

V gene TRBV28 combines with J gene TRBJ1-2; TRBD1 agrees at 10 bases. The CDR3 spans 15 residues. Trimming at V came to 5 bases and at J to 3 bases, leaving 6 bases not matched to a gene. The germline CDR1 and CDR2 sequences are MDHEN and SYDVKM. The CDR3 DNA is TGTGCCAGCAGTCAAGACAGGGGGCGCGACTATGGCTACACCTTC. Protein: CASSQDRGRDYGYTF.

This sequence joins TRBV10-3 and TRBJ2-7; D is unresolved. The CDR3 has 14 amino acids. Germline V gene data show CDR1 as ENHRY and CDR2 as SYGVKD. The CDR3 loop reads CAISESLFTYELYV. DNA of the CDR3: TGTGCCATCAGTGAGAGCTTATTCACCTACGAGCTGTACGTC.

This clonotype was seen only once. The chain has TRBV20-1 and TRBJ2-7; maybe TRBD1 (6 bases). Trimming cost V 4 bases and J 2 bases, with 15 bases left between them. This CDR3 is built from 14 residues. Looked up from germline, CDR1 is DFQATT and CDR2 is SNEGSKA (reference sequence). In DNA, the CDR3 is TGCAGTGCTAAGTACCGGGACAAAGCCTACGAGCAGTACGTC. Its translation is CSAKYRDKAYEQYV.

This CDR3 reads CATSSSGAPGSEQYV. Written as DNA, the CDR3 is TGTGCCACCAGCTCGAGCGGGGCCCCGGGTAGTGAGCAGTACGTC. The chain links TRBV15 to TRBJ2-7; TRBD2 matches 7 bases. Germline values: CDR1 LNHNV, CDR2 YYDKDF (reference sequence). The J segment lost 7 bases and the V segment lost 5 bases, leaving 14 bases of the junction unmatched. The CDR3 is 15 amino acids.

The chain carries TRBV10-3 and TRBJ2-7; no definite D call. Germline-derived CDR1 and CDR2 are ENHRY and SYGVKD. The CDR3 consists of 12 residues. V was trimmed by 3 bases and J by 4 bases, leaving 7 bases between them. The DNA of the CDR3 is TGTGCCATCAGTGATGGGTCATACGAGCAGTACGTC. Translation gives CAISDGSYEQYV.

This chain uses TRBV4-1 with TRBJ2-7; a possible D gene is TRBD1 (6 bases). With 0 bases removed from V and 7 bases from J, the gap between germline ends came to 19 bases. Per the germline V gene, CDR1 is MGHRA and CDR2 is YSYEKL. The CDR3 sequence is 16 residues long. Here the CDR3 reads CASSQDLGAGETEQYF. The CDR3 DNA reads TGCGCCAGCAGCCAAGATCTTGGGGCAGGGGAAACAGAGCAGTACTTC.

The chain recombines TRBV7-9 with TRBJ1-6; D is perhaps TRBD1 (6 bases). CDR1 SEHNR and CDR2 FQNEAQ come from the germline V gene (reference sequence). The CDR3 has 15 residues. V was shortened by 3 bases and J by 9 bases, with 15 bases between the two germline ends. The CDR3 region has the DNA TGTGCCAGCAGCTTCCCAGGGGAGATAGGTTCACCCCTCCACTTT. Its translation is CASSFPGEIGSPLHF.

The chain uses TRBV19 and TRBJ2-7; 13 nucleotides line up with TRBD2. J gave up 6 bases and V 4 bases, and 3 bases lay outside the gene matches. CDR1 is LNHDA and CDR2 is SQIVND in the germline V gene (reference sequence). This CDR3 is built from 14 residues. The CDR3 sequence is CASSKGTSGAEQYV. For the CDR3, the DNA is TGTGCCAGTAGTAAAGGGACTAGCGGGGCCGAGCAGTACGTC.

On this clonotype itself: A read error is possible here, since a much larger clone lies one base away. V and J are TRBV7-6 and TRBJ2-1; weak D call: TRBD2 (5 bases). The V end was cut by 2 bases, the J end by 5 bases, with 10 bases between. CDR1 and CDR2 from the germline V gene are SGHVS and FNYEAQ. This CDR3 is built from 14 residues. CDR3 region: CASSLSRTHNEQFF. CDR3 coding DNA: TGTGCCAGCAGCTTATCCCGGACTCACAATGAGCAGTTCTTC.

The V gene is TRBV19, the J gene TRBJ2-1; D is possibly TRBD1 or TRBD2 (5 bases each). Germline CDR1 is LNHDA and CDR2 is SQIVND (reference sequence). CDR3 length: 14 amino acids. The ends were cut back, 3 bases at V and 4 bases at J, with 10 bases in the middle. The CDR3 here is CASSIRGPYNEQFF. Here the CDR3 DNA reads TGTGCCAGTAGTATCCGGGGCCCTTACAATGAGCAGTTCTTC.

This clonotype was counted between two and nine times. The CDR3 loop reads CASSPLGREGETQYF. The CDR3 nucleotides read TGTGCCAGCAGCCCACTGGGCAGGGAAGGAGAGACCCAGTACTTC. The rearrangement joins TRBV28 to TRBJ2-5; possible D gene TRBD1, 5 bases. The CDR3 has 15 residues. Germline V gives CDR1 MDHEN, CDR2 SYDVKM. Trimming removed 6 bases at V and 4 bases at J, with 18 bases between.

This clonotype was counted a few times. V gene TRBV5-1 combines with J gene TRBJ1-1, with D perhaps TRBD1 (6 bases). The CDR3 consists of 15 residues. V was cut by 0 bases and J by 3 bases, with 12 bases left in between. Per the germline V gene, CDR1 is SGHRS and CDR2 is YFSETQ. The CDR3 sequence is CASSLEQGFDTEAFF. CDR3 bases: TGCGCCAGCAGCTTGGAGCAGGGGTTTGACACTGAAGCTTTCTTT. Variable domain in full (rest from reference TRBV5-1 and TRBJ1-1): KAGVTQTPRYLIKTRGQQVTLSCSPISGHRSVSWYQQTPGQGLQFLFEYFSETQRNKGNFPGRFSGRQFSNSRSEMNVSTLELGDSALYLCASSLEQGFDTEAFFGQGTRLTVV.

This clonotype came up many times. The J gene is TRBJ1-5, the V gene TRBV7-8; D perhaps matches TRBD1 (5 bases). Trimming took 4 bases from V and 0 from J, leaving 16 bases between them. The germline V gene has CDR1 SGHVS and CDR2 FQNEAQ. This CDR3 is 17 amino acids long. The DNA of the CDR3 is TGTGCCAGCAGCTCTCTACGGAGGGGAGTTAGCAATCAGCCCCAGCATTTT. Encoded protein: CASSSLRRGVSNQPQHF.

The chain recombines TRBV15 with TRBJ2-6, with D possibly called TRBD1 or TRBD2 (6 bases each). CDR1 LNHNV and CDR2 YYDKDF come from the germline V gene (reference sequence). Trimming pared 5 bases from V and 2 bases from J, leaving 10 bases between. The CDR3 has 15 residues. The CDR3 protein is CATSLEGAGANVLTF. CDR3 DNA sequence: TGTGCCACCAGCCTGGAGGGGGCTGGGGCCAACGTCCTGACTTTC.

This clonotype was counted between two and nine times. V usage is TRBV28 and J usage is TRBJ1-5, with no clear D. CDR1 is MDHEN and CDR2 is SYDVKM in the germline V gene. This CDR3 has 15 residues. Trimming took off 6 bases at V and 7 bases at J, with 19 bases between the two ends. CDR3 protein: CASSTDRTRAQPQHF. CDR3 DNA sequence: TGTGCCAGCAGCACCGATCGGACCCGGGCCCAGCCCCAGCATTTT.

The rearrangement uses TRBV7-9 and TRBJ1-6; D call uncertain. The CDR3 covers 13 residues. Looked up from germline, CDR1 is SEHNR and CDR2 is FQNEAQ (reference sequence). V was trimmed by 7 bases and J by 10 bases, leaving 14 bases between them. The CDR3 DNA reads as TGTGCCAGCACGAGGGCTTTAGGATCACCCCTCCACTTT. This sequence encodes CASTRALGSPLHF.

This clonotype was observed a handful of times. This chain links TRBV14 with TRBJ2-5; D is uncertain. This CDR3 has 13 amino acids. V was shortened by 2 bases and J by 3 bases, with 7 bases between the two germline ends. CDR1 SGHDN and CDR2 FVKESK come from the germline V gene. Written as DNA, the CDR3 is TGTGCCAGCAGCCAATCCCCTGAAGAGACCCAGTACTTC. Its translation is CASSQSPEETQYF.